This T cell receptor (beta chain) was profiled in a study of regulatory T cells in long-lasting Graves disease. The study's findings and limits: Newly diagnosed Graves' patients had higher TCR diversity than persistent ones. Persistent disease exhibited a predilection for TRBV28, TRBJ1-2 and TRBJ2-5.

Time point given: newly diagnosed GD, antithyroid drugs for less than 3 months. PBMC-extracted RNA yielded the TCR library. Relying on iRepertoire HTBI primers and Arm-PCR of CDR3 regions, the team built TCR beta libraries. TCRdb ran MiXCR on the multiplex PCR reads and lists one entry per CDR3 protein. The table has 400,000 to 550,000 distinct CDR3 sequences, approximately 16% seen once. Concerning this clonotype: Its target is unknown.

Germline V gene data show CDR1 as MNHEY and CDR2 as SMNVEV (reference sequence). V was pared by 2 bases and J by 8 bases, with 10 bases between. The CDR3 consists of 13 residues. The same specimen was also included in a second study, on T cells in Graves' hyperthyroidism and ophthalmopathy. That source notes: A set of HTBI primers served as the primers for a first-round RT-PCR of the TCR CDR3.

The receptor was isolated from a woman in her twenties or thirties with Graves disease. Specimen: peripheral blood mononuclear cells (PBMCs), collected at new diagnosis, from a patient treated with antithyroid drugs. The rearrangement uses TRBV27 and TRBJ2-1; TRBD1 is a possible D gene (5 bases). This CDR3 is CASSLQGRHEQFF. In DNA, the CDR3 is TGTGCCAGCAGTTTACAGGGAAGGCATGAGCAGTTCTTC.